The sequence of this T cell receptor (beta chain) was determined in a study of T cell responses to AZD1222 COVID-19 vaccine. Overall study findings and caveats: Seropositivity was recorded at baseline in only six AZD1222 recipients. Mostly white British, mostly female donors; authors suggested clonal diversity may be underestimated. Spike-specific TCR breadth and depth were elevated following two AZD1222 doses.

Profiled with immunoSEQ multiplex PCR; TCRdb holds only in-frame clones, not every one. In the table there are some 100,000 clones, roughly nine tenths of which are singletons. This clone is medium-sized (0.01 to 0.1%). The antigen is unknown. Sequencing used peripheral blood, obtained on day 0 of AZD1222 vaccination. The sequence derives from an adult in good health.

The CDR3 sequence: CASSEGLAETGELFF. The DNA of the CDR3 is TGTGCCAGCAGTGAGGGGCTAGCGGAGACCGGGGAGCTGTTTTTT. The chain has TRBV6-1 and TRBJ2-2, with 7 bases lining up with TRBD2. Germline assignment: CDR1 MNHNS and CDR2 SASEGT. V dropped 3 bases and J dropped 5; count of bases not matched to a gene: 6. The CDR3 totals 15 residues.